These 9 T cell receptor beta chains came from one sample sequenced in a study of beta chain features in type 1 diabetes. Of the isolated RNA, all was reverse transcribed, and so the sequenced material was expressed TCRB transcripts. Method: immunoSEQ multiplex PCR; TCRdb's copy keeps in-frame clones and lacks some. The repertoire has tens of thousands of clones, 30% to 40% of them found once; the top ten carry 0.4% to 0.55%. Material for sequencing was stem cell memory CD4+ T cells from blood. The receptor source for this set is a woman aged 18-29 years in good health.

The chain links TRBV7-9 to TRBJ2-1; D might be TRBD2 (6 bases). Germline V lookup: CDR1 SEHNR, CDR2 FQNEAQ (reference sequence). The V end lost 4 bases, the J end lost 8 bases, and 15 bases lay between the germline ends. The CDR3 contains 14 residues. Written as DNA, the CDR3 is TGTGCCAGCAGCTCCTTGGCGGGGTCCCATGAGCAGTTCTTC. Translated: CASSSLAGSHEQFF.

The chain carries TRBV7-9 and TRBJ2-4; D unclear. The V and J ends lost 2 bases and 6 bases respectively, with 8 bases between them. Germline CDR1 SEHNR, CDR2 FQNEAQ (reference sequence). There are 13 residues in the CDR3. The CDR3 DNA follows: TGTGCCAGCAGCTTAACCCAGGCAAACATTCAGTACTTC. This codes for CASSLTQANIQYF.

The genes are TRBV19 and TRBJ1-1; D remains unclear. CDR1 and CDR2 (germline): LNHDA, SQIVND (reference sequence). This CDR3 spans 15 amino acids. Trimming took 7 bases from V and 4 from J, leaving 19 bases between them. CDR3 sequence reads: CASNNQVLPATEAFF. CDR3 bases: TGTGCCAGTAACAATCAGGTTCTCCCAGCCACTGAAGCTTTCTTT. The full variable domain, in which reference TRBV19 and TRBJ1-1 provide the parts outside the CDR3, is DGGITQSPKYLFRKEGQNVTLSCEQNLNHDAMYWYRQDPGQGLRLIYYSQIVNDFQKGDIAEGYSVSREKKESFPLTVTSAQKNPTAFYLCASNNQVLPATEAFFGQGTRLTVV.

This clone appeared a single time. This chain uses TRBV4-1 with TRBJ2-5; 9 nucleotides line up with TRBD1. V shed 4 bases, J shed 5 bases, and the junction held 11 bases outside the gene matches. Germline V gene sequence: CDR1 MGHRA, CDR2 YSYEKL. The CDR3 is 16 residues long. CDR3 protein: CASSPSPDRGMETQYF. The CDR3 bases are TGCGCCAGCAGCCCGTCCCCGGACAGGGGTATGGAGACCCAGTACTTC.

The rearrangement links TRBV13 to TRBJ2-7; TRBD2 matches 11 bases. The length of the CDR3 is 17 residues. Germline-derived CDR1 and CDR2 are PRHDT and FYEKMQ (reference sequence). Trimming at V came to 5 bases and at J to 7 bases, leaving 16 bases not matched to a gene. Here the CDR3 reads CASSPRGGLAASGEQYF. In nucleotides, the CDR3 is TGTGCCAGCAGCCCCAGAGGGGGACTAGCGGCTTCAGGAGAGCAGTACTTC.

In its sample, this clone was seen a few times. The chain couples TRBV4-3 to TRBJ2-1; no clear D gene. Trimming left V 0 bases short and J 7 bases short, with 7 bases between. Germline V gene lookup returns CDR1 LGHNA and CDR2 YSLEER. The CDR3 loop spans 13 amino acids. This CDR3 is CASSQDVFNEQFF. The DNA of the CDR3 is TGCGCCAGCAGCCAAGACGTCTTTAATGAGCAGTTCTTC.

This clone was recorded a few times. The rearrangement joins TRBV18 to TRBJ1-2; TRBD1 might be the D (5 bases). V was clipped by 3 bases and J by 3 bases, with 11 bases between them. CDR1 is KGHSH and CDR2 is LQKENI in the germline V gene. CDR3 length equals 14 residues. Here the CDR3 DNA reads TGTGCCAGCTCACCGGTCCAGGGTGACTATGGCTACACCTTC. It is translated as CASSPVQGDYGYTF.

V gene TRBV5-1 combines with J gene TRBJ1-2; D perhaps matches TRBD1 (5 bases). This CDR3 comprises 13 residues. V lost 4 bases and J 4 bases, leaving 11 bases between the germline ends. Germline V gene data show CDR1 as SGHRS and CDR2 as YFSETQ. DNA for the CDR3: TGCGCCAGCAGCACCGACAGTTTCTATGGCTACACCTTC. It yields the protein CASSTDSFYGYTF.

On this clone: The junction departs from germline at one end; a sequencing error may be responsible. The rearrangement joins TRBV7-2 to TRBJ2-3; D possibly corresponds to TRBD2 (6 bases). CDR3 size: 12 residues. Germline V gene sequence: CDR1 SGHTA, CDR2 FQGNSA. The CDR3 region has the DNA TGTGCCAGCAGCTTAGATCTGGGAGGACCTCGTTTT. Protein product: CASSLDLGGPRF.